The clone carrying this T cell receptor beta chain was picked up many times. The data derive from a study of response to subunit inactivated influenza vaccine. TCRdb passed the RT-PCR reads through MiXCR, listing each CDR3 protein once. This sample has about 160,000 distinct CDR3 sequences; 11% occur once, and the top ten carry around 12%. Per germline, CDR1 SNHLY and CDR2 FYNNEI. Trimming took 1 base from V and 6 from J, leaving 25 bases between them. The CDR3 has 19 residues. V is TRBV2 and J is TRBJ1-5; a weak D match, TRBD1 (6 bases). Specimen: non-naive T cells sorted from PBMCs, collected 45 days after vaccination. The source is a man aged 50 to 60 who received an inactivated influenza vaccine. CDR3 sequence: CASSEGMRARGATGQPQHF. The CDR3 coding sequence is TGTGCCAGCAGTGAAGGGATGAGGGCTCGGGGGGCTACGGGTCAGCCCCAGCATTTT.